Listed here are 30 T cell receptor beta chains from one sample, sequenced in a study of CD8 T cells in Susac syndrome. A quantity of about 0.5 to 1 ug RNA underwent reverse transcription using random hexamers. One entry per CDR3 protein, called by TCRdb with MiXCR from the immunoSEQ multiplex PCR reads. The profile shows just under 150,000 distinct CDR3 sequences, 94% of them singletons. The sequenced material came from CD4+ T cells from PBMCs. Receptors originate from a human donor in good health.

The V and J genes are TRBV5-1 and TRBJ2-2, with 8 bases matching TRBD1. V lost 4 bases, J lost 3 bases, and 20 bases stayed unmatched. The CDR3 is 20 residues long. Germline V CDR1 and CDR2: SGHRS, YFSETQ. The CDR3 protein is CASSGGGAGGVVAYTGELFF. The CDR3 region has the DNA TGCGCCAGCAGCGGCGGCGGGGCAGGGGGCGTAGTAGCATACACCGGGGAGCTGTTTTTT.

This clonotype appeared a single time. This chain connects TRBV20-1 to TRBJ2-7; the D gene is possibly TRBD2 (5 bases). Germline loops: CDR1 DFQATT, CDR2 SNEGSKA (reference sequence). The germline V and J ends were trimmed by 0 bases and 0 bases, with 12 bases remaining between them. This CDR3 has 15 residues. CDR3 nucleotides: TGCAGTGCTAGAGATCTAAGCGGTAGCTCCTACGAGCAGTACTTC. It specifies CSARDLSGSSYEQYF.

The genes are TRBV10-1 and TRBJ2-1; TRBD1 matches 11 bases. V trimming: 4 bases; J trimming: 5 bases; junction bases outside the gene matches: 4. The length of the CDR3 is 15 residues. Per the germline V gene, CDR1 is WNHNN and CDR2 is SYGVQD (reference sequence). CDR3 bases: TGCGCCAGCAGTGGTGGGGACAGGGGGAACAATGAGCAGTTCTTC. This translates into CASSGGDRGNNEQFF.

This sequence joins TRBV20-1 and TRBJ2-3, with D uncertain. The CDR3 loop spans 12 amino acids. Germline loops: CDR1 DFQATT, CDR2 SNEGSKA (reference sequence). The V and J ends lost 5 bases and 4 bases respectively, with 10 bases between them. In DNA form, the CDR3 reads TGCAGTGCTTCTACCCCACCAGATACGCAGTATTTT. Its protein product is CSASTPPDTQYF.

The genes are TRBV20-1 and TRBJ2-1, with a tentative D call TRBD2 (6 bases). The V end was cut by 2 bases, the J end by 13 bases, with 15 bases between. Germline lookup yields CDR1 DFQATT and CDR2 SNEGSKA (reference sequence). The CDR3 is 12 residues long. The CDR3 is CSARSFRGLQFF. CDR3 nucleotides: TGCAGTGCTAGAAGTTTTAGGGGACTTCAGTTCTTC.

The chain carries TRBV19 and TRBJ2-7; no clear D. V was clipped by 4 bases and J by 3 bases, with 7 bases between them. Germline-derived CDR1 and CDR2 are LNHDA and SQIVND (reference sequence). The CDR3 contains 12 residues. CDR3 residues: CASSTWGYEQYF. CDR3 nucleotide sequence: TGTGCCAGTAGTACGTGGGGCTACGAGCAGTACTTC.

The V gene is TRBV7-3, the J gene TRBJ2-1, with TRBD2 matching 9 bases. Per the germline V gene, CDR1 is SGHTA and CDR2 is FQGTGA. V was pared by 5 bases and J by 5 bases, with 19 bases of the junction left unmatched. This CDR3 spans 19 amino acids. This CDR3 is CASSVSTSGDLMNHNEQFF. The CDR3 region has the DNA TGTGCCAGCAGCGTCTCGACTAGCGGAGACTTAATGAACCACAATGAGCAGTTCTTC.

This clonotype was observed once. Here the CDR3 DNA reads TGTGCCAGCAGCCATGCGGACAGGCAGGGGAAACTGTTTTTT. This translates into CASSHADRQGKLFF. The V call is TRBV3-1, the J call TRBJ1-4; 7 positions agree with TRBD1. V gave up 3 bases and J gave up 11 bases; unmatched junction bases: 9. This CDR3 has 14 amino acids. The germline CDR1 and CDR2 sequences are LGHDT and YNNKEL (reference sequence).

The chain has TRBV28 and TRBJ1-2; the match to TRBD1 covers 7 bases. Germline trimming cut 6 bases from V and 4 bases from J; bases unmatched to any gene: 11. The CDR3 sequence is 15 residues long. Germline V gene lookup returns CDR1 MDHEN and CDR2 SYDVKM. The CDR3 region has the DNA TGTGCCAGCAGGCCCCCGGGGACAGCCTTCTATGGCTACACCTTC. Residues: CASRPPGTAFYGYTF.

This clonotype has just one count. The rearrangement uses TRBV23-1 and TRBJ1-5; D may be TRBD1 (6 bases). TRBV23-1 is sorted into the ORF group, with uncertain function. V shed 7 bases and J shed 4 bases, with 20 bases lying between them. The CDR3 has 16 amino acids. CDR3 amino acids: CASTRFLGRGNQPQHF. CDR3 nucleotide sequence: TGCGCCAGCACCCGCTTCCTGGGCAGGGGAAATCAGCCCCAGCATTTT.

This sequence joins TRBV7-6 and TRBJ1-5; D is undetermined. The V end lost 5 bases, the J end lost 7 bases, and 12 bases lay between the germline ends. Germline V gene sequence: CDR1 SGHVS, CDR2 FNYEAQ. CDR3 size: 13 residues. In nucleotides, the CDR3 is TGTGCCAGCAGCCCATTTCGTCAGCAGCCCCAGCATTTT. It is translated as CASSPFRQQPQHF.

This chain joins TRBV27 and TRBJ2-2; D remains ambiguous. This CDR3 has 14 amino acids. Germline assignment: CDR1 MNHEY and CDR2 SMNVEV (reference sequence). The V end lost 0 bases, the J end lost 0 bases, and 2 bases lay between the germline ends. The CDR3 DNA reads as TGTGCCAGCAGTTTATCCTCGAACACCGGGGAGCTGTTTTTT. Protein product: CASSLSSNTGELFF.

The gene calls are TRBV28 and TRBJ1-2; D unclear. The V end was cut by 2 bases, the J end by 4 bases, with 14 bases between. CDR1 and CDR2 from the germline V gene are MDHEN and SYDVKM. The CDR3 runs 15 residues. The CDR3 DNA is TGTGCCAGCAGTTTACAGACATCAGGCTTCTATGGCTACACCTTC. It specifies CASSLQTSGFYGYTF.

V and J are TRBV7-8 and TRBJ2-5; 7 bases are shared with TRBD1. V gave up 4 bases and J gave up 2 bases; unmatched junction bases: 7. Germline CDR1 and CDR2: SGHVS and FQNEAQ. This CDR3 comprises 15 residues. The CDR3 coding sequence is TGTGCCAGCAGCTCCGCACAGGGGCGACAAGAGACCCAGTACTTC. The encoded protein is CASSSAQGRQETQYF.

The sample holds a few counts of this clonotype. The chain combines TRBV12-3 or TRBV12-4 with TRBJ2-5; 12 nucleotides match TRBD2. This CDR3 is built from 15 residues. V lost 5 bases, J lost 5 bases, and 6 bases stayed unmatched. DNA of the CDR3: TGTGCCAGCAGTCCGCGACTAGCGGGAGAGGAGACCCAGTACTTC. This encodes CASSPRLAGEETQYF.

The J gene is TRBJ2-5, the V gene TRBV18, with TRBD2 identical over 11 bases. The CDR3 has 15 residues. Looked up from germline, CDR1 is KGHSH and CDR2 is LQKENI. Losses at the gene ends were 4 bases for V and 4 bases for J; bases not matched to a gene: 5. The CDR3 bases are TGTGCCAGCTCACTAGCGGGAGGGCCGGCAGAGACCCAGTACTTC. It codes for CASSLAGGPAETQYF.

This sequence joins TRBV5-1 and TRBJ1-2; perhaps TRBD1 as D (5 bases). The V gene's germline CDR1 is SGHRS and CDR2 YFSETQ. CDR3 length equals 15 residues. The V and J ends lost 4 bases and 3 bases respectively, with 16 bases between them. The CDR3 here is CASSKTGGRDYGYTF. CDR3 in DNA: TGCGCCAGCAGCAAGACGGGGGGTCGGGACTATGGCTACACCTTC.

The chain carries TRBV19 and TRBJ2-4; the match to TRBD1 covers 7 bases. CDR1 LNHDA and CDR2 SQIVND come from the germline V gene (reference sequence). The CDR3 length is 14 residues. With 7 bases clipped from V and 5 bases from J, the junction kept 8 bases outside the gene matches. For the CDR3, the DNA is TGTGCCAGTATGGGGCAGGGGGTCGAAAACATTCAGTACTTC. It codes for CASMGQGVENIQYF.

This clonotype was detected only once. The J gene is TRBJ2-7, the V gene TRBV6-2 or TRBV6-3; TRBD1 matches at 8 bases. The CDR3 is 14 residues long. V was pared by 4 bases and J by 6 bases, with 8 bases of the junction left unmatched. The germline V gene has CDR1 MNHEY and CDR2 SVGEGT. CDR3 nucleotides: TGTGCCAGCAGTTTGGACAGGGCTAGGCGCGAGCAGTACTTC. Protein product: CASSLDRARREQYF.

The genes are TRBV14 and TRBJ2-7; D perhaps matches TRBD2 (5 bases). The V end was cut by 4 bases, the J end by 3 bases, with 10 bases between. CDR1 and CDR2 from the germline V gene are SGHDN and FVKESK. CDR3 size: 13 residues. The CDR3, as DNA: TGTGCCAGCAGCCCGAGGAGCGGCTACGAGCAGTACTTC. Its protein is CASSPRSGYEQYF.

The chain is built from TRBV5-4 and TRBJ2-5; tentatively, D is TRBD1 or TRBD2 (5 bases each). Per germline, CDR1 SGHNT and CDR2 YYREEE (reference sequence). The V and J ends lost 5 bases and 5 bases respectively, with 10 bases between them. CDR3 size: 12 residues. CDR3 DNA sequence: TGTGCCAGCAGTTACGAGGGGGAGACCCAGTACTTC. Amino acid sequence: CASSYEGETQYF. Drawing the rest from reference TRBV5-4 and TRBJ2-5, the complete variable domain is ETGVTQSPTHLIKTRGQQVTLRCSSQSGHNTVSWYQQALGQGPQFIFQYYREEENGRGNFPPRFSGLQFPNYSSELNVNALELDDSALYLCASSYEGETQYFGPGTRLLVL.

This clonotype was found once. This chain links TRBV11-1 with TRBJ2-7; D tentatively reads TRBD1 or TRBD2 (7 bases each). The V gene lost 5 bases and the J gene lost 5 bases, with 19 bases spanning the gap. Germline loops: CDR1 SGHAT, CDR2 FQDESV (reference sequence). The CDR3 runs 15 residues. CDR3 DNA: TGTGCCAGCAGCCCGAGGGGGCGGGAGTTCCACGAGCAGTACTTC. Translation gives CASSPRGREFHEQYF. Complete variable domain (other parts from reference TRBV11-1 and TRBJ2-7): EAEVAQSPRYKITEKSQAVAFWCDPISGHATLYWYRQILGQGPELLVQFQDESVVDDSQLPKDRFSAERLKGVDSTLKIQPAELGDSAMYLCASSPRGREFHEQYFGPGTRLTVT.

The V call is TRBV7-2, the J call TRBJ2-3; 7 nucleotides match TRBD2. The trim removed 0 bases at V and 5 bases at J, leaving 17 bases unmatched. The CDR3 contains 19 residues. Germline lookup yields CDR1 SGHTA and CDR2 FQGNSA. CDR3 amino acids: CASSLAVVGRLSVGDTQYF. The CDR3 DNA reads as TGTGCCAGCAGCTTAGCGGTGGTCGGGAGGTTGTCGGTCGGAGATACGCAGTATTTT. Using reference TRBV7-2 and TRBJ2-3 for the parts outside the CDR3, the full variable domain is GAGVSQSPSNKVTEKGKDVELRCDPISGHTALYWYRQSLGQGLEFLIYFQGNSAPDKSGLPSDRFSAERTGGSVSTLTIQRTQQEDSAVYLCASSLAVVGRLSVGDTQYFGPGTRLTVL.

A few counts support this clonotype. This chain connects TRBV15 to TRBJ2-5; D may be TRBD2 (5 bases). CDR3 length: 15 residues. Germline lookup yields CDR1 LNHNV and CDR2 YYDKDF (reference sequence). V was cut by 1 base and J by 10 bases, with 19 bases left in between. This CDR3 reads CATSRALPTAADQYF. DNA for the CDR3: TGTGCCACCAGCAGAGCCCTCCCGACGGCAGCGGACCAGTACTTC.

J is TRBJ2-1 and V is TRBV14; D is unclear. Trimming stripped 4 bases from V and 0 bases from J, with 10 bases between. The CDR3 extends over 15 amino acids. CDR1 SGHDN and CDR2 FVKESK come from the germline V gene. This CDR3 reads CASSPWKISYNEQFF. In nucleotides, the CDR3 is TGTGCCAGCAGCCCATGGAAAATCTCCTACAATGAGCAGTTCTTC. Supplemented by reference TRBV14 and TRBJ2-1, the full variable domain reads EAGVTQFPSHSVIEKGQTVTLRCDPISGHDNLYWYRRVMGKEIKFLLHFVKESKQDESGMPNNRFLAERTGGTYSTLKVQPAELEDSGVYFCASSPWKISYNEQFFGPGTRLTVL.

The V call is TRBV3-1, the J call TRBJ1-1, with 7 bases identical to TRBD1. CDR1 and CDR2 (germline): LGHDT, YNNKEL (reference sequence). The CDR3 loop spans 14 amino acids. V gave up 3 bases and J gave up 6 bases; unmatched junction bases: 7. The CDR3 nucleotides read TGTGCCAGCAGCCAGAATGGCCAGGGGGCTGAAGCTTTCTTT. Translation: CASSQNGQGAEAFF.

This chain uses TRBV6-2 or TRBV6-3 with TRBJ1-2; D not certain. The CDR3 runs to 14 residues. The V end was cut by 6 bases, the J end by 1 base, with 12 bases between. Germline lookup yields CDR1 MNHEY and CDR2 SVGEGT. The CDR3, as DNA: TGTGCCAGCAGCCCGGCCCCGATTAACTATGGCTACACCTTC. This gives the protein CASSPAPINYGYTF.

This chain links TRBV7-9 with TRBJ1-2; D possibly corresponds to TRBD1 (5 bases). This CDR3 region has 14 residues. With 0 bases removed from V and 4 bases from J, the gap between germline ends came to 9 bases. Looked up from germline, CDR1 is SEHNR and CDR2 is FQNEAQ (reference sequence). This CDR3 reads CASSLARGGYGYTF. DNA of the CDR3: TGTGCCAGCAGCTTAGCGAGGGGTGGCTATGGCTACACCTTC.

The chain combines TRBV9 with TRBJ2-5; D is ambiguous. The germline CDR1 and CDR2 sequences are SGDLS and YYNGEE. V was trimmed by 0 bases and J by 5 bases, leaving 8 bases between them. The CDR3 spans 13 residues. The CDR3 DNA is TGTGCCAGCAGCGTAGTGCCTGGGGAGACCCAGTACTTC. Translated, it gives CASSVVPGETQYF.

The chain links TRBV6-1 to TRBJ2-7, with TRBD1 matching 9 bases. The CDR3 covers 15 residues. V was clipped by 7 bases and J by 3 bases; unmatched bases: 10. Looked up from germline, CDR1 is MNHNS and CDR2 is SASEGT. The CDR3 DNA reads as TGTGCCAGCACCTTTAACAGGGGGCGTAACTACGAGCAGTACTTC. Protein: CASTFNRGRNYEQYF.